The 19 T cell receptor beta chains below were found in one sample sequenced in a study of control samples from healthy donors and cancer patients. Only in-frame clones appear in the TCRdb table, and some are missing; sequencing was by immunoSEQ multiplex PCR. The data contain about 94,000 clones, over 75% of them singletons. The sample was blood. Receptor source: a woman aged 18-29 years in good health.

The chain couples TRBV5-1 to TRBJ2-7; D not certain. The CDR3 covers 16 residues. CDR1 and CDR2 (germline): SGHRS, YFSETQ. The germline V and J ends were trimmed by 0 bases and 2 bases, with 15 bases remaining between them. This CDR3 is CASSLVLGRSTYEQYF. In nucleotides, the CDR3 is TGCGCCAGCAGCTTGGTTCTAGGCCGTTCAACCTACGAGCAGTACTTC.

CDR3 coding DNA: TGCGCCAGCAGTCAATCTTGGGACAACTCTGGAAACACCATATATTTT. Translation: CASSQSWDNSGNTIYF. The rearrangement links TRBV23-1 to TRBJ1-3; TRBD1 is a possible D gene (6 bases). TRBV23-1 is reported as an ORF; its role is uncertain. Trimming took 0 bases from V and 0 from J, leaving 9 bases between them. The length of the CDR3 is 16 residues.

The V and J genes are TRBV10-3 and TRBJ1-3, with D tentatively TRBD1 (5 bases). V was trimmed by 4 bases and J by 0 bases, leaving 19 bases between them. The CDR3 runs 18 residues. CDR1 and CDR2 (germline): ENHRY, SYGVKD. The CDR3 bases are TGTGCCATCAGTGGGTCCTTGACAGCGGACTTCTCTGGAAACACCATATATTTT. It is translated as CAISGSLTADFSGNTIYF.

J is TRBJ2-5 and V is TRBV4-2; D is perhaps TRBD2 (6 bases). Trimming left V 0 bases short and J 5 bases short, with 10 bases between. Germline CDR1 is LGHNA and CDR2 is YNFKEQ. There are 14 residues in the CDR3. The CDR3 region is CASSQERAGETQYF. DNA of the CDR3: TGTGCCAGCAGCCAAGAAAGGGCGGGGGAGACCCAGTACTTC.

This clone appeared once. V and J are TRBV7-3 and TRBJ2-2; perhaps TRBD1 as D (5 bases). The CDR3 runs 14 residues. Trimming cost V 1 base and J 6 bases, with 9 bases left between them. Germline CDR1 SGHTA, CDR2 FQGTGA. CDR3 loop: CASSLIGVAGELFF. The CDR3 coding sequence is TGTGCCAGCAGCTTAATAGGGGTGGCCGGGGAGCTGTTTTTT.

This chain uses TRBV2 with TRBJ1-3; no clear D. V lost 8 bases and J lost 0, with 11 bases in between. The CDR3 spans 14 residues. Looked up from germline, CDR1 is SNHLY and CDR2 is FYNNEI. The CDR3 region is CASLTDPSGNTIYF. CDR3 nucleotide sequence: TGTGCCAGCTTAACTGATCCCTCTGGAAACACCATATATTTT.

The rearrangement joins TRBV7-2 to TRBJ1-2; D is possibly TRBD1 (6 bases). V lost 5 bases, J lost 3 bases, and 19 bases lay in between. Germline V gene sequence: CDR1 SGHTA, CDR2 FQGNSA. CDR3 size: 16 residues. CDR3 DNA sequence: TGTGCCAGCAGCGACTATCGAGGGGGGGTGGACTATGGCTACACCTTC. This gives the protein CASSDYRGGVDYGYTF. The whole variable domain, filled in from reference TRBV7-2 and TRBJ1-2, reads GAGVSQSPSNKVTEKGKDVELRCDPISGHTALYWYRQSLGQGLEFLIYFQGNSAPDKSGLPSDRFSAERTGGSVSTLTIQRTQQEDSAVYLCASSDYRGGVDYGYTFGSGTRLTVV.

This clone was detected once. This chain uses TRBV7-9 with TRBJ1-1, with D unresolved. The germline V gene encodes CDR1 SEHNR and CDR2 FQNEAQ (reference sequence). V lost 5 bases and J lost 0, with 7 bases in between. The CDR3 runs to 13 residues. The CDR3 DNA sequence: TGTGCCAGCAGCCTCTGGATGAACACTGAAGCTTTCTTT. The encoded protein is CASSLWMNTEAFF. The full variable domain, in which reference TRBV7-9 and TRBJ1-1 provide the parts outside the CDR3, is DTGVSQNPRHKITKRGQNVTFRCDPISEHNRLYWYRQTLGQGPEFLTYFQNEAQLEKSRLLSDRFSAERPKGSFSTLEIQRTEQGDSAMYLCASSLWMNTEAFFGQGTRLTVV.

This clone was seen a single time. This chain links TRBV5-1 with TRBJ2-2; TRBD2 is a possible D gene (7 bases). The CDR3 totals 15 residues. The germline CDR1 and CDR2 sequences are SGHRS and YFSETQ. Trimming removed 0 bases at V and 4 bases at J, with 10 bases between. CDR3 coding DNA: TGCGCCAGCAGCTTGGGGGGGGGCCCCACCGGGGAGCTGTTTTTT. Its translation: CASSLGGGPTGELFF. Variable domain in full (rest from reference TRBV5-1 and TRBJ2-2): KAGVTQTPRYLIKTRGQQVTLSCSPISGHRSVSWYQQTPGQGLQFLFEYFSETQRNKGNFPGRFSGRQFSNSRSEMNVSTLELGDSALYLCASSLGGGPTGELFFGEGSRLTVL.

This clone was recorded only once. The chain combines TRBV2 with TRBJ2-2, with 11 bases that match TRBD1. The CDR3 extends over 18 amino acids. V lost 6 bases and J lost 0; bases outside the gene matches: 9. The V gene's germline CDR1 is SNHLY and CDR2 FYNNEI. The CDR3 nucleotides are TGTGCCAGCAGATGGGACAGGGGGATTACTGCGAACACCGGGGAGCTGTTTTTT. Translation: CASRWDRGITANTGELFF.

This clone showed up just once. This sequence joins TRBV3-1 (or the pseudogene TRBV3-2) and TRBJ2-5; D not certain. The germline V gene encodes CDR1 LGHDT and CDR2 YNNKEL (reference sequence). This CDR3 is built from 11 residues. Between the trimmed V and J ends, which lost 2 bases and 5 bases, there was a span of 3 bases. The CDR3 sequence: CASSQRETQYF. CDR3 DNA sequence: TGTGCCAGCAGCCAACGCGAGACCCAGTACTTC.

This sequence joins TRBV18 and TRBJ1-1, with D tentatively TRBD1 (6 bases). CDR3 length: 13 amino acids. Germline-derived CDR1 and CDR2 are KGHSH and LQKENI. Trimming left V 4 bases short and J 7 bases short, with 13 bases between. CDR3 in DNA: TGTGCCAGCTCACTACAGGGAATGGGTGAAGCTTTCTTT. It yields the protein CASSLQGMGEAFF.

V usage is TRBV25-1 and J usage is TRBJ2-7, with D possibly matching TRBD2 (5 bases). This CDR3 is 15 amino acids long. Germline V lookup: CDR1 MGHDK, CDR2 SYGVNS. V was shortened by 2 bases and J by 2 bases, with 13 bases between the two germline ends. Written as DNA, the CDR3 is TGTGCCAGCAGTGAAGAGTCTAGCTTAGCCTACGAGCAGTACTTC. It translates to CASSEESSLAYEQYF.

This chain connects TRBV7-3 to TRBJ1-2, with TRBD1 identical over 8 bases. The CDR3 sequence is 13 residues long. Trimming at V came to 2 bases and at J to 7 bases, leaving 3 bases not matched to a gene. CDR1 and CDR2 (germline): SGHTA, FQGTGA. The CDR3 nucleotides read TGTGCCAGCAGCTTAGGGCAGGGGGCTGGCTACACCTTC. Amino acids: CASSLGQGAGYTF.

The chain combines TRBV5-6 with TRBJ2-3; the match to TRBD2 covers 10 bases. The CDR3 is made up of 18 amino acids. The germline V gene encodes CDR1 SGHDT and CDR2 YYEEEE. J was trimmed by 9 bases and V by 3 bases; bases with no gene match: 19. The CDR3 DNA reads TGTGCCAGCAGCTCTCGGCGAGGGGAGCGGGGGGGCCCGGCGACGCAGTATTTT. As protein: CASSSRRGERGGPATQYF.

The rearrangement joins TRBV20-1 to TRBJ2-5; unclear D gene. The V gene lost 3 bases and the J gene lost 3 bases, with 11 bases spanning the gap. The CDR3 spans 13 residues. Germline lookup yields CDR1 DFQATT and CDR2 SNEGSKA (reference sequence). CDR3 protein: CSASRAAEETQYF. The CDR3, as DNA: TGCAGTGCTAGTCGGGCGGCAGAAGAGACCCAGTACTTC.

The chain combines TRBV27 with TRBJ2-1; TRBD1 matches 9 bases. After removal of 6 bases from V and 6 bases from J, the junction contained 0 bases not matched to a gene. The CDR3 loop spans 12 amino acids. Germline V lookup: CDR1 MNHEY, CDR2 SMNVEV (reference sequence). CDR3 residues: CASRTGGNEQFF. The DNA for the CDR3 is TGTGCCAGCAGGACAGGGGGCAATGAGCAGTTCTTC.

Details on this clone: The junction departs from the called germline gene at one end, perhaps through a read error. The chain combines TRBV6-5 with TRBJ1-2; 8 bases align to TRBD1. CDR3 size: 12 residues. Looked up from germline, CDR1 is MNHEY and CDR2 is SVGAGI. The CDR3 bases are TGTGCCAGCAGTCAGACAGGGGAATTTCTATTTTTC. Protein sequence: CASSQTGEFLFF.

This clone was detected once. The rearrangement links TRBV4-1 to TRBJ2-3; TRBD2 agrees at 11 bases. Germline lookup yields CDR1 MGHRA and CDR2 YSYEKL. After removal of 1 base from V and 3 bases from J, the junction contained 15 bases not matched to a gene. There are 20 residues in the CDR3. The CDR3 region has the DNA TGCGCCAGCAGCCAAGGAGATTCAATAGGTAGCGGGGGGGTAACAGATACGCAGTATTTT. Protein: CASSQGDSIGSGGVTDTQYF.